This TCR beta chain was found in a study of OX40 agonist ivuxolimab in advanced cancers. Study overall: Patients assigned to dose escalation were diagnosed with hepatocellular carcinoma, melanoma, renal cell or head and neck cancer. Of the patients, three showed partial responses, one with hepatocellular carcinoma and two with cutaneous melanoma.

Clones were sequenced by immunoSEQ multiplex PCR, and TCRdb holds only the in-frame ones, with some missing. The sample records about 53,000 clones, 79% being singletons. As to this clone: Its antigen remains unknown.

Overall study findings and caveats: At 0.1 to 3.0 mg/kg and by week 6, CD4+ and CD8+ T cells in the blood had expanded clonally.

The CDR3 totals 15 residues. V lost 6 bases and J lost 4; bases outside the gene matches: 10. CDR1 is SNHLY, CDR2 FYNNEI, per germline. The source was CD4+ or CD8+ T cells sorted from blood, collected in a trial of the OX40 agonist ivuxolimab. V gene TRBV2 combines with J gene TRBJ2-7, with 9 nucleotides matching TRBD2. The receptor was derived from an adult with an advanced solid tumor such as melanoma, head and neck, liver or kidney cancer. The CDR3 is CASSYGRGGGYEQYF. The CDR3 DNA reads TGTGCCAGCAGCTATGGGCGGGGGGGCGGTTACGAGCAGTACTTC.